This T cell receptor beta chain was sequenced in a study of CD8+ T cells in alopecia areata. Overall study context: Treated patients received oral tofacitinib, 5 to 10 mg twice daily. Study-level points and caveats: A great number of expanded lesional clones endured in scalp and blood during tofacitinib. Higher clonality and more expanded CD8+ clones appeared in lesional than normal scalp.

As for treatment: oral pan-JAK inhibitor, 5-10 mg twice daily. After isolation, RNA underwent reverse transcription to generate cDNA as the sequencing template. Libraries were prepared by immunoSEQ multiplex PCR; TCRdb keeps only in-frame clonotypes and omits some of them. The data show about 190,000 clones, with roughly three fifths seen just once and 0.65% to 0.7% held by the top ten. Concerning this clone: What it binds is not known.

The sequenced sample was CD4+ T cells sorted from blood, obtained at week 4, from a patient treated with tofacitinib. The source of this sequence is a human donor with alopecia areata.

CDR3 protein: CSVSRGGEKLFF. The CDR3 bases are TGCAGCGTTAGTAGGGGTGGTGAAAAACTGTTTTTT. This rearrangement joins TRBV29-1 to TRBJ1-4, with D perhaps matching TRBD1 (5 bases). Germline values: CDR1 SQVTM, CDR2 ANQGSEA. Deletions cut 5 bases from V and 7 bases from J, with 11 bases between. CDR3 length: 12 residues.